The rows below give T cell receptor beta chains drawn from one sample of a study of CXCR3-negative and CXCR3-positive naive CD8 T cells. Each CDR3 protein gets one entry in TCRdb, which reprocessed the 5' RACE reads and gives no DNA. Here the sample table reports 110,000 or so distinct CDR3 sequences. Material for sequencing was naive CXCR3+ CD8+ T cells from blood. These receptors were obtained from a human donor in good health. Some clones in this sample may be carry-over from other donors' samples. CDR3s include the opening cysteine and the closing phenylalanine or tryptophan.

v_gene	j_gene	CDR3aa
TRBV12-3/TRBV12-4	TRBJ2-5	CASSWGLRGYQETQYF
TRBV27	TRBJ1-6	CASSFRGANSPLHF
TRBV6-4	TRBJ2-3	CASSAGLAGPDTQYF
TRBV13	TRBJ1-1	CASSPGIDTEAFF
TRBV7-9	TRBJ2-1	CASSPQGGGSTYNEQFF
TRBV12-3/TRBV12-4	TRBJ2-4	CASSHLRDIQYF
TRBV15	TRBJ1-3	CATSRSRAAGNTIYF
TRBV27	TRBJ2-7	CASSFGGGYEQYF
TRBV20-1	TRBJ1-6	CSARLTESSYNSPLHF
TRBV28	TRBJ1-5	CASSPQRTGPEKSNQPQHF
TRBV13	TRBJ2-5	CASSLSAGGWRETQYF
TRBV28	TRBJ2-3	CASSFIAGGTDTQYF
TRBV29-1	TRBJ2-1	CSVLGVSSSYNEQFF